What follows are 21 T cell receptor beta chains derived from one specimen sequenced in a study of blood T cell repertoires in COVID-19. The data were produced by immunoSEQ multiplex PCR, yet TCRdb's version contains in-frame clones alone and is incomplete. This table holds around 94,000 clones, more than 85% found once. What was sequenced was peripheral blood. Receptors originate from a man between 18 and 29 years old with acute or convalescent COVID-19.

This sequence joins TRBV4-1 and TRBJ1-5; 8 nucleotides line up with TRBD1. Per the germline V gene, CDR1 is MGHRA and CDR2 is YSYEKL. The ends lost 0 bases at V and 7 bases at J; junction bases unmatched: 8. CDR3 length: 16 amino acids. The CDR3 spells CASSQDGDRGMQPQHF. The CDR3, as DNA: TGCGCCAGCAGCCAAGATGGAGACAGGGGAATGCAGCCCCAGCATTTT.

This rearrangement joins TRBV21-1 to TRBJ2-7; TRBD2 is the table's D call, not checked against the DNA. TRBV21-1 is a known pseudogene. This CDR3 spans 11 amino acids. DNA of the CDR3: TGTGCCGGGGGAGGGCTCTACGAGCAGTACTTC. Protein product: CAGGGLYEQYF.

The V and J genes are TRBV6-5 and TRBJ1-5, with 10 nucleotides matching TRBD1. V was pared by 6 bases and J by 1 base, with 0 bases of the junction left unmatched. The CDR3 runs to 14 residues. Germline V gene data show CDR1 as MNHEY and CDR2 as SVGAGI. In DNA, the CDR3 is TGTGCCAGCAGGGGACAGGGGAGCAATCAGCCCCAGCATTTT. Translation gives CASRGQGSNQPQHF.

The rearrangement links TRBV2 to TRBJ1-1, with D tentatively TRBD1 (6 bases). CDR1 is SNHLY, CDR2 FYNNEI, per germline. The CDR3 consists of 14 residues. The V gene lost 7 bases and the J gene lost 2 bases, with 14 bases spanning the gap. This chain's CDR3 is CASTWGQSNTEAFF. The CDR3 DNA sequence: TGTGCCAGCACCTGGGGGCAGTCCAACACTGAAGCTTTCTTT.

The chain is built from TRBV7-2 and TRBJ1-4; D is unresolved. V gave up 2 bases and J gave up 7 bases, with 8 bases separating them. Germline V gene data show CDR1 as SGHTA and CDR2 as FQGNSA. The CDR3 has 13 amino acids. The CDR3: CASSLWHSEKLFF. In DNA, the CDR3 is TGTGCCAGCAGCTTATGGCATTCTGAAAAACTGTTTTTT.

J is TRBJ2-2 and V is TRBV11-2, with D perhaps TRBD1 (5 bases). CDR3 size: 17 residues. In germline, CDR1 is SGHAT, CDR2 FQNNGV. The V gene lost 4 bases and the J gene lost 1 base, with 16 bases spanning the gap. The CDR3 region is CASSSTLQGQNTGELFF. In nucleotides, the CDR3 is TGTGCCAGCAGCTCGACATTGCAGGGTCAGAACACCGGGGAGCTGTTTTTT.

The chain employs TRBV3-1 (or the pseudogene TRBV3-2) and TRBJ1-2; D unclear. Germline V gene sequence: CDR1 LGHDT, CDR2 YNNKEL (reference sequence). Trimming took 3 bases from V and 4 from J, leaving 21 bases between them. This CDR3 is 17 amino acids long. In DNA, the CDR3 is TGTGCCAGCAGCCACAACCTATCCCCGCAGGAGGCCTATGGCTACACCTTC. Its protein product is CASSHNLSPQEAYGYTF.

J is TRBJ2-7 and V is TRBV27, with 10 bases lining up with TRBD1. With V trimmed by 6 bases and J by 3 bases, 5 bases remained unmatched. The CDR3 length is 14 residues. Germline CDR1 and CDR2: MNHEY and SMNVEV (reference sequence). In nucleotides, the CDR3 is TGTGCCAGCAGCCCACGGGACAGGGGCTACGAGCAGTACTTC. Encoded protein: CASSPRDRGYEQYF.

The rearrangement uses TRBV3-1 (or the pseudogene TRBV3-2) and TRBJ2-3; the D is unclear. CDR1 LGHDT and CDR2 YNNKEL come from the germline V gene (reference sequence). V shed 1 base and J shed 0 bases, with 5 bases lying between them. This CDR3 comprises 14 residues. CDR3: CASSQVTSTDTQYF. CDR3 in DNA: TGTGCCAGCAGCCAAGTTACTAGCACAGATACGCAGTATTTT.

CDR3 loop: CASSLSRGNQPQHF. CDR3 in DNA: TGCGCCAGCAGCTTGAGCAGGGGCAATCAGCCCCAGCATTTT. The V call is TRBV5-1, the J call TRBJ1-5, with D tentatively TRBD1 (5 bases). The CDR3 is 14 residues long. Trimming shortened V by 1 base and J by 2 bases, and 7 bases separated the two germline ends. Looked up from germline, CDR1 is SGHRS and CDR2 is YFSETQ.

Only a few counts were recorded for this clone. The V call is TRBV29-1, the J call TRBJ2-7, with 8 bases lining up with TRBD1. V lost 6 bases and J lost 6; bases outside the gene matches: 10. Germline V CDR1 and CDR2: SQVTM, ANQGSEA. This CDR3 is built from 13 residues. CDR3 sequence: CSVAGTGGSEQYF. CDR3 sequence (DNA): TGCAGCGTCGCCGGGACAGGCGGGTCCGAGCAGTACTTC.

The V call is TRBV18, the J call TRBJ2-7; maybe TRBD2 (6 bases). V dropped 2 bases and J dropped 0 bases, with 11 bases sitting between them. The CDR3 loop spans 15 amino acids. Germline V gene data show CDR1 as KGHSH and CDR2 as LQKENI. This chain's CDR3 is CASSPDGGNSYEQYF. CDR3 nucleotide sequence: TGTGCCAGCTCACCAGATGGGGGGAACTCCTACGAGCAGTACTTC.

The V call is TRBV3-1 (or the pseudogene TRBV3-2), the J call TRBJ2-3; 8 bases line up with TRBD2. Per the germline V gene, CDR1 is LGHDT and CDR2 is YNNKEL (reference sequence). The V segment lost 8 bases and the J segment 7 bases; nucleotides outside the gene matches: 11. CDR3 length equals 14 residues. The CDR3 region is CASSLGLGVNTQYF. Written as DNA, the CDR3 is TGTGCCAGCTCCCTGGGACTAGGGGTGAATACGCAGTATTTT.

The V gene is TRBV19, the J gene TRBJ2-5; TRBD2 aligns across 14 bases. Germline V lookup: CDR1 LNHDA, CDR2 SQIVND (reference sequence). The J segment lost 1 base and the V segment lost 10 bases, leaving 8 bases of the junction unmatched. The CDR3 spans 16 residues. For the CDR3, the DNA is TGTGCCACCGGGACTAGCGGGGGAGGGATCCAAGAGACCCAGTACTTC. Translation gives CATGTSGGGIQETQYF. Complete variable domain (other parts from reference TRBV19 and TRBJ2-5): DGGITQSPKYLFRKEGQNVTLSCEQNLNHDAMYWYRQDPGQGLRLIYYSQIVNDFQKGDIAEGYSVSREKKESFPLTVTSAQKNPTAFYLCATGTSGGGIQETQYFGPGTRLLVL.

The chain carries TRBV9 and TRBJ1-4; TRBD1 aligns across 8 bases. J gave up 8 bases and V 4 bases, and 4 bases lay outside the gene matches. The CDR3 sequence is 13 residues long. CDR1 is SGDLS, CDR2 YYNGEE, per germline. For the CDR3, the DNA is TGTGCCAGCAGCAAGGACAGGGCCGAAAAACTGTTTTTT. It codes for CASSKDRAEKLFF.

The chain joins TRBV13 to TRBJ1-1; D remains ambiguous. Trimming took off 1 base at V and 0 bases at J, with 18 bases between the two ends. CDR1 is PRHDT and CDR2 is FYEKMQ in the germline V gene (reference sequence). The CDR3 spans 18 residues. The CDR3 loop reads CASSLDGLAAHMNTEAFF. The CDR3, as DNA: TGTGCCAGCAGCTTAGACGGGTTGGCAGCCCATATGAACACTGAAGCTTTCTTT. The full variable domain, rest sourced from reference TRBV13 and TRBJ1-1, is AAGVIQSPRHLIKEKRETATLKCYPIPRHDTVYWYQQGPGQDPQFLISFYEKMQSDKGSIPDRFSAQQFSDYHSELNMSSLELGDSALYFCASSLDGLAAHMNTEAFFGQGTRLTVV.

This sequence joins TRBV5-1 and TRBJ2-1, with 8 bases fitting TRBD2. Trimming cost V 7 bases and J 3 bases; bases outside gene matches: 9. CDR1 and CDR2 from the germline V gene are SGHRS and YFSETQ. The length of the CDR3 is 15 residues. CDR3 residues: CASSILAEIYNEQFF. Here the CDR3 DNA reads TGCGCCAGCTCGATACTAGCGGAGATCTACAATGAGCAGTTCTTC.

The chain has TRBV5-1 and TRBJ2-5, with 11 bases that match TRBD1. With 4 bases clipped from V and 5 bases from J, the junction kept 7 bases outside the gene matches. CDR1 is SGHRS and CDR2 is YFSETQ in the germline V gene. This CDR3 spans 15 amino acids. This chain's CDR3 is CASSDRTGGRETQYF. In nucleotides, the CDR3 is TGCGCCAGCAGCGACAGGACAGGGGGCCGGGAGACCCAGTACTTC.

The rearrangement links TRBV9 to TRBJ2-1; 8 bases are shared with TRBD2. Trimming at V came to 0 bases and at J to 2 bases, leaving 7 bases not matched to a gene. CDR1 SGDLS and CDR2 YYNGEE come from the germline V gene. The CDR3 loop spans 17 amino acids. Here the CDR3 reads CASSVDVSGKTYNEQFF. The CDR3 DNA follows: TGTGCCAGCAGCGTAGATGTTAGCGGGAAAACCTACAATGAGCAGTTCTTC.

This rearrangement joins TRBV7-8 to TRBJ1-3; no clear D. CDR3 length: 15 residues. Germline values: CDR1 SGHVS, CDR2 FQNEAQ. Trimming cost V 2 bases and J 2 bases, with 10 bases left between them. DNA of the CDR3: TGTGCCAGCAGCTTACGAGGGTTCACTGGAAACACCATATATTTT. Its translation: CASSLRGFTGNTIYF.

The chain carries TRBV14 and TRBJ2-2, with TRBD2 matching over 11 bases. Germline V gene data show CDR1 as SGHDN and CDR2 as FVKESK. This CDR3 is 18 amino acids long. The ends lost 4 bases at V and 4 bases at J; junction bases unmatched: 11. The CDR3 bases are TGTGCCAGCAGCCGGCGACTAGCGGGAACTATCAGCACCGGGGAGCTGTTTTTT. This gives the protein CASSRRLAGTISTGELFF.